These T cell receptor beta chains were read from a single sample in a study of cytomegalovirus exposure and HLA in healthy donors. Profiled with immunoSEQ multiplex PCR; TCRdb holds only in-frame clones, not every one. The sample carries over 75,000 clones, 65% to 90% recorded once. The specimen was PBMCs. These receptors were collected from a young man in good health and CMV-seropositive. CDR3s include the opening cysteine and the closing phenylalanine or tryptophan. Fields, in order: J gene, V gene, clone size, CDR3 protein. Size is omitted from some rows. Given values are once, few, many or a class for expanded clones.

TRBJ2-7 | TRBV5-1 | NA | CASREGQAYEQYF
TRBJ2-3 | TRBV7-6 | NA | CASSAGLARDTQYF
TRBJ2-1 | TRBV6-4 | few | CASSPGLADVEQFF
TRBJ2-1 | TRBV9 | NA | CASSVRTDRGSYNEQFF
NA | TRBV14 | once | CASSQEFSGRAYEQYF
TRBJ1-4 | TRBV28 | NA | CASSSGTGLEKLFF
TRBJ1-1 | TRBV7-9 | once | CASSPERTGGRDTEAFF
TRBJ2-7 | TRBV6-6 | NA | CASSSRLAGDYEQYF
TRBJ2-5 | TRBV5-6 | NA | CASSLLTGILETQYF
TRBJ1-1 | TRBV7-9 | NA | CASNTIGSYTEAFF
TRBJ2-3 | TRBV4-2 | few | CASSQDPLAGMTDTQYF
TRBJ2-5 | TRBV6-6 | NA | CASNTGVFEGETQYF
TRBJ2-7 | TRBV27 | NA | CASSFGLTYEQYF
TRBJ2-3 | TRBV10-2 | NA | CALRSASGPDTQYF
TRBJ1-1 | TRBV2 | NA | CASRVTFQGYTEAFF
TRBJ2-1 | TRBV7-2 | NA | CASSRGDDGNEQFF
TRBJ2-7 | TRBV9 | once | CASSVGGGREAYEQYF
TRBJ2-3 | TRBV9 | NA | CASSPSGDTQYF
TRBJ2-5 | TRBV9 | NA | CASSRRGVEGETQYF
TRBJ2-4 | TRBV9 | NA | CASSPGEGGGNIQYF
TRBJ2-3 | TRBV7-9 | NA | CASSHGTGKTDTQYF
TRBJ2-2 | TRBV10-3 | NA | CAITAGTGVIGELFF
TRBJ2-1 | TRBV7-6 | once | CASSLVGEHRVDGQFF
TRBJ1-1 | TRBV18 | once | CASSPEEGSGGTEAFF
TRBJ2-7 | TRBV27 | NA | CASSLSGQGAHEQYF
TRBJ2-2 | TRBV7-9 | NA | CSSSLASYGELFF